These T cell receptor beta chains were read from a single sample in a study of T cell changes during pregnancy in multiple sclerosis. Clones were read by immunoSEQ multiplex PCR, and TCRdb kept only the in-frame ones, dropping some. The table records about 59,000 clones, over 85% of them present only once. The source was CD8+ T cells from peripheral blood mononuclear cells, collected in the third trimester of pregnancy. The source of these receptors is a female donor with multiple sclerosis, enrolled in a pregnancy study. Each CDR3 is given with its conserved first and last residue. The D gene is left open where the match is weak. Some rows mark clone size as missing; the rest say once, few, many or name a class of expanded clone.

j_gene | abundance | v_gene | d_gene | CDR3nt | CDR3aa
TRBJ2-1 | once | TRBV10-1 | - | TGCGCCAGCAGTGACCGGGGATATGAGCAGTTCTTC | CASSDRGYEQFF
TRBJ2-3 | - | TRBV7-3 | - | TGTGCCAGCAGCTTAGAGGGGGGCACAGATACGCAGTATTTT | CASSLEGGTDTQYF
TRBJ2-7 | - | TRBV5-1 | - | TGCGCCAGCAGCTCTCGCGGGTACCGGACAGCGCTATCCTACGAGCAGTACTTC | CASSSRGYRTALSYEQYF
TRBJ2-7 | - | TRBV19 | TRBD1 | TGTGCCAGTAGTGTCCGGGACAGGGCCTACGAGCAGTACTTC | CASSVRDRAYEQYF
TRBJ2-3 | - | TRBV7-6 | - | TGTGCCAGCAGCGAGAAATCAGATACGCAGTATTTT | CASSEKSDTQYF
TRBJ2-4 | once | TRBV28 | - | TGTGCCAGCAGTTTTGGGGGGAGAGGGGACATTCAGTACTTC | CASSFGGRGDIQYF
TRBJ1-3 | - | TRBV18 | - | TGTGCCAGCTCACCCCGGGAGGTCCGGGGTCTCTCTGGAAACACCATATATTTT | CASSPREVRGLSGNTIYF
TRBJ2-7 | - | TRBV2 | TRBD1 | TGTGCCAGCAGTGAAACAGGGGGATTCTACGAGCAGTACTTC | CASSETGGFYEQYF
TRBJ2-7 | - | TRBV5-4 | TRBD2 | TGTGCCAGCAGCTTGGTGGGACTAGCGGGCCTACACGAGCAGTACTTC | CASSLVGLAGLHEQYF
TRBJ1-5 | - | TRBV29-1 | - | TGCAGCGTTGATTGGGGGCTCAATCAGCCCCAGCATTTT | CSVDWGLNQPQHF
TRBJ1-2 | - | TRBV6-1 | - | TGTGCCAGCAGTGAAAGGAGGGGTCCCTATGGCTACACCTTC | CASSERRGPYGYTF
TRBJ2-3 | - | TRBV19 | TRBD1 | TGTGCCAGTAGACCGGACAGGGGGAGCACAGATACGCAGTATTTT | CASRPDRGSTDTQYF
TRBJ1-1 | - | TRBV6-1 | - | TGTGCCAGCAGTGAACCGGAGGGGCTAGGGAACACTGAAGCTTTCTTT | CASSEPEGLGNTEAFF